This T cell receptor beta chain was identified in a study of cytomegalovirus exposure and HLA in healthy donors. Comments on this clone: Its antigen is currently unknown.

The CDR3 is 13 amino acids. The germline CDR1 and CDR2 sequences are SGHTA and FQGTGA. V trimming: 5 bases; J trimming: 10 bases; junction bases outside the gene matches: 5. Findings and caveats of the study: Associated with cytomegalovirus, according to the listing, were some 180 TCR beta chains.

PCR amplification relied on 60 Vbeta primers (plus 13 Jbeta primers). Using immunoSEQ multiplex PCR, the repertoire was profiled, and TCRdb retains in-frame clones only, with some absent. Here the sample spans 150,000 or so clones, about 84% being singletons. Material: PBMCs. The sequence came from a man between 45 and 60 years old in good health and CMV-seropositive. The chain employs TRBV7-3 and TRBJ2-6, with TRBD2 matching over 7 bases. CDR3 bases: TGTGCCAGCAGCCCGACTAGCCTTAACGTCCTGACTTTC. Translated: CASSPTSLNVLTF.